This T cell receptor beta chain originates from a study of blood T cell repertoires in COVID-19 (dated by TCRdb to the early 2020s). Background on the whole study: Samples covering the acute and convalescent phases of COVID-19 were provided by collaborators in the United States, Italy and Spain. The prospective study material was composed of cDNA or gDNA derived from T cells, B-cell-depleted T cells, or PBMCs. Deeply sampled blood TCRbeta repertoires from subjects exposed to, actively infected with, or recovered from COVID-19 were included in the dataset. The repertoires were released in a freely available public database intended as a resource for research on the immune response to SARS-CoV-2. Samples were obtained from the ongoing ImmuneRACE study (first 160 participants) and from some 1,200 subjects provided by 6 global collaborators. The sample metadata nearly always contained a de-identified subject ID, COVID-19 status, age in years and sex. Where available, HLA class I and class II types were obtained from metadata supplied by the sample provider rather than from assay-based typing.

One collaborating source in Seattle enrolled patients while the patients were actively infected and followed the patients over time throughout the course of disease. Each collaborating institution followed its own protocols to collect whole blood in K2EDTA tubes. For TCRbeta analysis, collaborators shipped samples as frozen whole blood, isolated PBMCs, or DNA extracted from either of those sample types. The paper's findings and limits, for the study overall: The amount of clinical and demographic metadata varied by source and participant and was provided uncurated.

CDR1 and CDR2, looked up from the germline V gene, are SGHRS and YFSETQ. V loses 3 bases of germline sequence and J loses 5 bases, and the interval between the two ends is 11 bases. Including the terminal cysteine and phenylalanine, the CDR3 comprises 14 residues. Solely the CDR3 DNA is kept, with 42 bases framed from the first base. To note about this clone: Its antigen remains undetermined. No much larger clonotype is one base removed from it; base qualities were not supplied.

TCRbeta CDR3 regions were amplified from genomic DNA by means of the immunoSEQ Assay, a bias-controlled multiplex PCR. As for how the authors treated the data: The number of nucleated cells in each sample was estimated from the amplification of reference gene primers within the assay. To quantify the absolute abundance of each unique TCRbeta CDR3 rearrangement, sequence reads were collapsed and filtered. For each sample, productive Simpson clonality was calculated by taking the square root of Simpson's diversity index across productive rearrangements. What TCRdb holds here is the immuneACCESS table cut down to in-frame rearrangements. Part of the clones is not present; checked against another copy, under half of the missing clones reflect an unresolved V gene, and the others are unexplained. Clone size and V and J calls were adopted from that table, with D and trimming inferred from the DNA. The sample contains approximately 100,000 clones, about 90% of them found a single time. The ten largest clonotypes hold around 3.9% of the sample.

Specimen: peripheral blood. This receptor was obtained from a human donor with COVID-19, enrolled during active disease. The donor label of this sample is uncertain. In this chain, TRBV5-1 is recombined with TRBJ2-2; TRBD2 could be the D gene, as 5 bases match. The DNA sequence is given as TGCGCCAGCAGCTCCCTGCGAGGGACCGGGGAGCTGTTTTTT. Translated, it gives CASSSLRGTGELFF.